Following are 25 T cell receptor beta chains from one sample sequenced in a study of cytomegalovirus exposure and HLA in healthy donors. The PCR was carried out with 60 Vbeta primers and 13 Jbeta primers. Clones were read by immunoSEQ multiplex PCR, and TCRdb kept only the in-frame ones, dropping some. The table for this sample gives about 64,000 clones. Sequencing input: PBMCs. These receptors were obtained from a woman under 30 in good health and CMV-seronegative.

V gene TRBV5-1 combines with J gene TRBJ1-1; TRBD1 agrees at 8 bases. The CDR3 extends over 15 amino acids. The germline CDR1 and CDR2 sequences are SGHRS and YFSETQ. V lost 2 bases to trimming and J lost 1 base; unmatched junction nucleotides: 4. The CDR3 region has the DNA TGCGCCAGCAGCTTTTCCGGGACAGGGAACACTGAAGCTTTCTTT. This gives the protein CASSFSGTGNTEAFF.

J is TRBJ1-2 and V is TRBV19, with a weak D call TRBD1 (5 bases). Germline CDR1 and CDR2: LNHDA and SQIVND (reference sequence). Between the trimmed V and J ends, which lost 5 bases and 7 bases, there was a span of 14 bases. The CDR3 length is 13 residues. CDR3 sequence reads: CASSQGSSGGYTF. DNA for the CDR3: TGTGCCAGTAGTCAGGGATCCTCGGGTGGCTACACCTTC.

Note on this clone: The junction departs from germline at one end; a sequencing error may be responsible. The CDR3, as DNA: TGTGCGAGCACCCCAGGCTACGAGCAGTACTTC. Translating it yields CASTPGYEQYF. The V and J genes are TRBV6-1 and TRBJ2-7; no reliable D call. CDR3 length: 11 amino acids. The germline V gene encodes CDR1 MNHNS and CDR2 SASEGT.

On this clone: An end of the junction differs from the germline gene, which may be a read error. The J gene is TRBJ2-7, the V gene TRBV25-1; 8 bases align to TRBD1. Germline assignment: CDR1 MGHDK and CDR2 SYGVNS. The CDR3 spans 18 residues. The CDR3 region is CASSGQGASSYESYEQYF. The CDR3 DNA reads TGTGCCAGCAGTGGTCAGGGGGCCAGTTCTTATGAATCTTACGAGCAGTATTTC.

On this clone itself: An end of the junction does not agree with germline; a read error may underlie this. This same CDR3 is encoded by further DNA sequences in the sample. The rearrangement joins TRBV5-1 to TRBJ1-6, with D tentatively TRBD1 (5 bases). This CDR3 spans 16 amino acids. CDR1 is SGHRS and CDR2 is YFSETQ in the germline V gene. The CDR3 coding sequence is TGCGCCAGCAGCTTGGGGGACTGGAAGAACGATTCACCCCTACACTTT. It yields the protein CASSLGDWKNDSPLHF.

This rearrangement joins TRBV30 to TRBJ2-2, with D tentatively TRBD1 (5 bases). The germline V gene encodes CDR1 GTSNPN and CDR2 SVGIG (reference sequence). The CDR3 totals 14 residues. Trimming left V 2 bases short and J 4 bases short, with 11 bases between. CDR3 nucleotides: TGTGCCTGGAGTATCCAGGACACCACCGGGGAGCTGTTTTTT. Protein product: CAWSIQDTTGELFF. The whole variable domain, filled in from reference TRBV30 and TRBJ2-2, reads SQTIHQWPATLVQPVGSPLSLECTVEGTSNPNLYWYRQAAGRGLQLLFYSVGIGQISSEVPQNLSASRPQDRQFILSSKKLLLSDSGFYLCAWSIQDTTGELFFGEGSRLTVL.

The chain links TRBV6-1 to TRBJ1-6; D call uncertain. There are 16 residues in the CDR3. Trimming took 2 bases from V and 6 from J, leaving 14 bases between them. Germline CDR1 is MNHNS and CDR2 is SASEGT. CDR3 residues: CASSELVLRGNSPLHF. For the CDR3, the DNA is TGTGCCAGCAGTGAATTGGTCCTTCGGGGTAATTCACCCCTCCACTTT.

V and J are TRBV18 and TRBJ1-1, with D possibly being TRBD1 (5 bases). The CDR3 length is 13 residues. The germline V gene encodes CDR1 KGHSH and CDR2 LQKENI. V was shortened by 4 bases and J by 2 bases, with 8 bases between the two germline ends. The CDR3 bases are TGTGCCAGCTCACGGGACTTCAACACTGAAGCTTTCTTT. This translates into CASSRDFNTEAFF. Complete variable domain (other parts from reference TRBV18 and TRBJ1-1): NAGVMQNPRHLVRRRGQEARLRCSPMKGHSHVYWYRQLPEEGLKFMVYLQKENIIDESGMPKERFSAEFPKEGPSILRIQQVVRGDSAAYFCASSRDFNTEAFFGQGTRLTVV.

This chain joins TRBV5-4 and TRBJ1-2, with TRBD1 identical over 7 bases. V lost 0 bases, J lost 4 bases, and 6 bases stayed unmatched. This CDR3 comprises 15 residues. Germline CDR1 SGHNT, CDR2 YYREEE (reference sequence). CDR3 DNA sequence: TGTGCCAGCAGCTTGGGAGCGACAGGGCGCTATGGCTACACCTTC. Its translation: CASSLGATGRYGYTF.

This chain links TRBV5-1 with TRBJ1-1; TRBD1 is a possible D gene (5 bases). From germline, CDR1 is SGHRS and CDR2 YFSETQ. The length of the CDR3 is 15 residues. V lost 0 bases to trimming and J lost 2 bases, with 11 bases between them. CDR3 sequence reads: CASSLAQGENTEAFF. The CDR3 DNA is TGCGCCAGCAGCTTGGCGCAGGGTGAAAACACTGAAGCTTTCTTT.

V and J are TRBV25-1 and TRBJ2-6, with TRBD1 as a possible D gene (6 bases). Germline V gives CDR1 MGHDK, CDR2 SYGVNS. The length of the CDR3 is 18 residues. Deletions cut 5 bases from V and 0 bases from J, with 17 bases between. This chain's CDR3 is CASSSTGSFVSGANVLTF. In DNA form, the CDR3 reads TGTGCCAGCAGTAGCACAGGGTCCTTCGTCTCTGGGGCCAACGTCCTGACTTTC. Using reference TRBV25-1 and TRBJ2-6 for the parts outside the CDR3, the full variable domain is EADIYQTPRYLVIGTGKKITLECSQTMGHDKMYWYQQDPGMELHLIHYSYGVNSTEKGDLSSESTVSRIRTEHFPLTLESARPSHTSQYLCASSSTGSFVSGANVLTFGAGSRLTVL.

The rearrangement uses TRBV9 and TRBJ2-5; TRBD2 matches at 16 bases. V shed 6 bases and J 5 bases; nucleotides not matched to a gene: 7. Germline CDR1 and CDR2: SGDLS and YYNGEE. The CDR3 length is 16 residues. In nucleotides, the CDR3 is TGTGCCAGCACCATGGGACTAGCGGGGGGGCTGGAGACCCAGTACTTC. It translates to CASTMGLAGGLETQYF.

The gene calls are TRBV4-1 and TRBJ2-7; D unresolved. Germline V lookup: CDR1 MGHRA, CDR2 YSYEKL. CDR3 length: 12 amino acids. V was shortened by 3 bases and J by 3 bases, with 6 bases between the two germline ends. The CDR3 is CASSHGDYEQYF. The CDR3 nucleotides are TGCGCCAGCAGCCATGGAGACTACGAGCAGTACTTC.

This sequence joins TRBV5-1 and TRBJ1-2; D remains unclear. Germline V CDR1 and CDR2: SGHRS, YFSETQ. The CDR3 totals 14 residues. Trimming left V 4 bases short and J 5 bases short, with 15 bases between. CDR3 nucleotide sequence: TGCGCCAGCAGCCCCGGAGGGAGGGATTATGGCTACACCTTC. Its translation: CASSPGGRDYGYTF.

The V gene is TRBV27, the J gene TRBJ1-1, with D perhaps TRBD1 (5 bases). Trimming shortened V by 6 bases and J by 10 bases, and 21 bases separated the two germline ends. Germline CDR1 and CDR2: MNHEY and SMNVEV (reference sequence). The CDR3 extends over 14 amino acids. The CDR3 coding sequence is TGTGCCAGCAGCGAGTATTGGGCAGGGAGGTCAGCTTTCTTT. This encodes CASSEYWAGRSAFF.

The V gene is TRBV29-1, the J gene TRBJ2-7; 8 nucleotides align to TRBD1. Per the germline V gene, CDR1 is SQVTM and CDR2 is ANQGSEA. This CDR3 spans 13 amino acids. V trimming: 7 bases; J trimming: 0 bases; junction bases outside the gene matches: 5. In nucleotides, the CDR3 is TGCAGCGCCGGGACAGGAGCCTCCTACGAGCAGTACTTC. Translating it yields CSAGTGASYEQYF.

The chain couples TRBV9 to TRBJ2-7, with 7 nucleotides matching TRBD1. Germline-derived CDR1 and CDR2 are SGDLS and YYNGEE. The junction had 9 bases not matched to a gene; V was cut back by 3 bases and J by 3 bases. The CDR3 totals 15 residues. The CDR3 reads CASSAGPGGNYEQYF. CDR3 nucleotides: TGTGCCAGCAGCGCAGGCCCAGGGGGAAACTACGAGCAGTACTTC.

The chain has TRBV29-1 and TRBJ2-3; 12 bases agree with TRBD2. Germline CDR1 SQVTM, CDR2 ANQGSEA. This CDR3 has 14 amino acids. With V trimmed by 6 bases and J by 1 base, 2 bases remained unmatched. The CDR3 loop is CSVGTSGRTDTQYF. The DNA for the CDR3 is TGCAGCGTAGGGACTAGCGGGCGCACAGATACGCAGTATTTT.

The chain carries TRBV5-1 and TRBJ2-1; 12 nucleotides agree with TRBD2. This CDR3 spans 16 amino acids. Germline V gene data show CDR1 as SGHRS and CDR2 as YFSETQ. Trimming took 0 bases from V and 5 from J; bases not matched to a gene: 3. The CDR3 coding sequence is TGCGCCAGCAGCTTGGAACTAGCGGGAGGAGACAATGAGCAGTTCTTC. Protein: CASSLELAGGDNEQFF.

The chain employs TRBV10-3 and TRBJ2-7, with 7 nucleotides matching TRBD1. CDR3 length: 14 residues. Germline V gives CDR1 ENHRY, CDR2 SYGVKD. V was clipped by 10 bases and J by 4 bases; unmatched bases: 13. In DNA form, the CDR3 reads TGTGCCAGTTGGGACAGCCGGAAAAAATACGAGCAGTACTTC. Its protein product is CASWDSRKKYEQYF.

The chain carries TRBV27 and TRBJ1-2; 12 bases are a match to TRBD1. V trimming: 6 bases; J trimming: 4 bases; junction bases outside the gene matches: 6. Per germline, CDR1 MNHEY and CDR2 SMNVEV (reference sequence). This CDR3 has 15 residues. CDR3 residues: CASSLGQGAFYGYTF. CDR3 nucleotides: TGTGCCAGCAGCCTGGGACAGGGGGCGTTCTATGGCTACACCTTC.

The chain links TRBV5-1 to TRBJ1-2, with TRBD1 matching 8 bases. Trimming at V came to 2 bases and at J to 8 bases, leaving 8 bases not matched to a gene. The CDR3 extends over 14 amino acids. Germline assignment: CDR1 SGHRS and CDR2 YFSETQ. CDR3 sequence reads: CASSFGTGAEGYTF. The CDR3 nucleotides are TGCGCCAGCAGCTTCGGGACAGGAGCGGAAGGCTACACCTTC.

The V and J genes are TRBV9 and TRBJ2-7; 8 nucleotides match TRBD2. The CDR3 length is 12 residues. V dropped 7 bases and J dropped 7; count of bases not matched to a gene: 7. CDR1 and CDR2 (germline): SGDLS, YYNGEE. CDR3 sequence reads: CASGNSGKEQYF. The CDR3 region has the DNA TGTGCCAGCGGAAATAGCGGGAAAGAGCAGTACTTC.

The gene calls are TRBV2 and TRBJ2-7; D is ambiguous. V was pared by 7 bases and J by 0 bases, with 7 bases between. CDR1 is SNHLY, CDR2 FYNNEI, per germline. The CDR3 contains 12 residues. Here the CDR3 reads CASTESSYEQYF. DNA of the CDR3: TGTGCCAGCACGGAGAGCTCCTACGAGCAGTACTTC.

The chain has TRBV2 and TRBJ1-1; D unclear. The length of the CDR3 is 13 residues. The V gene's germline CDR1 is SNHLY and CDR2 FYNNEI. The germline V and J ends were trimmed by 4 bases and 5 bases, with 11 bases remaining between them. CDR3 in DNA: TGTGCCAGCAGTGCAGCCCACGGTACTGAAGCTTTCTTT. It encodes CASSAAHGTEAFF. The whole variable domain, filled in from reference TRBV2 and TRBJ1-1, reads EPEVTQTPSHQVTQMGQEVILRCVPISNHLYFYWYRQILGQKVEFLVSFYNNEISEKSEIFDDQFSVERPDGSNFTLKIRSTKLEDSAMYFCASSAAHGTEAFFGQGTRLTVV.